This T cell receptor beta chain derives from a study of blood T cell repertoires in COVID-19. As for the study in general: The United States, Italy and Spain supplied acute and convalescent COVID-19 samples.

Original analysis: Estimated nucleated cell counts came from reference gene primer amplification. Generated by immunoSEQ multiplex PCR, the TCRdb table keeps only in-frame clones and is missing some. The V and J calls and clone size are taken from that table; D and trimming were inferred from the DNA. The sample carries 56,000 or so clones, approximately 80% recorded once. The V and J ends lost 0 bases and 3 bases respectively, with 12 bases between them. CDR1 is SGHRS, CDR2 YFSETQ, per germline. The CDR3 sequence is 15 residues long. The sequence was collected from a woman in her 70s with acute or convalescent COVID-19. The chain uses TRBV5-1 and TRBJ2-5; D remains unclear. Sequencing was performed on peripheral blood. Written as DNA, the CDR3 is TGCGCCAGCAGCTTGGTTCCATATCGGGAAGAGACCCAGTACTTC. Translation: CASSLVPYREETQYF.